The entry below describes one T cell receptor beta chain. This clonotype came up a few times. The antigen it binds to is not known. No base quality values were provided; no much bigger clone lies one nucleotide off. Sequenced on an Illumina HiSeq 2500. TCR beta libraries were prepared by quantitative 5'-RACE with molecular barcodes. The published analysis was carried out like this. To identify disease-linked TCR variants, a new computational method was used, one built on a probabilistic model of VDJ rearrangement. The public reads were run again by TCRdb, first through fastp at Q25 and then through MiXCR, and only productive beta chains were kept. One record per CDR3 amino acid sequence lists the most common genes and DNA. TCRdb, rather than the study authors, made the V and J calls. This sample is represented by 470,000 or so distinct CDR3 sequences; 20% to 30% of them were singletons. The top ten hold 0.89% of the sample.

The data originate from a study of CD8 T cells in ankylosing spondylitis (TCRdb year 2017). With regard to the full study: The study set out to find disease-linked TCR variants by profiling T cell receptor beta repertoires in ankylosing spondylitis patients and healthy donors. Peripheral blood was sampled, and synovial fluid was additionally collected from ankylosing spondylitis patients. The full study cohort comprised about 23 ankylosing spondylitis patients and approximately 100 healthy donors.

The CDR3 covers 13 residues, taking in both the cysteine and the phenylalanine. The CDR3 DNA has 39 bases and is translated from base 1. CDR1 DFQATT and CDR2 SNEGSKA were looked up in the germline V gene (reference sequence). V sheds 0 bases and J sheds 5 bases, leaving 10 bases between their ends. Findings and caveats that apply to the study as a whole: The disease-linked clones were reported to be significantly enriched in matched synovial fluid samples from ankylosing spondylitis patients. A CD8+ phenotype was shown by the disease-linked clones, which were found at relatively low frequencies in peripheral blood. A TCR beta motif of 8 or 9 highly homologous amino acid variants appeared characteristic of blood from ankylosing spondylitis patients. Some motif variants were previously reported in synovial fluid and blood of reactive arthritis patients, suggesting common disease-initiation mechanisms.

The sample consisted of blood, either unsorted or a sorted T cell fraction (not recorded which). The TCR sequence derives from a male donor with ankylosing spondylitis. The chain links TRBV20-1 with TRBJ1-2; the D gene is unclear. The bases are TGCAGTGCTAGAGATCTTGGCGCGTATGGCTACACCTTC. This codes for CSARDLGAYGYTF.